The sequence of this T cell receptor beta chain was determined in a study of T cell changes during pregnancy in multiple sclerosis. The CDR3 sequence is 17 residues long. Germline assignment: CDR1 MGHRA and CDR2 YSYEKL. V lost 4 bases to trimming and J lost 3 bases; unmatched junction nucleotides: 6. The protocol was immunoSEQ multiplex PCR, while the TCRdb copy is restricted to in-frame clones and leaves out a portion. The data show tens of thousands of clones, 90% seen once. The TCR originated in a female donor with multiple sclerosis, enrolled in a pregnancy study. The genes are TRBV4-1 and TRBJ2-3; TRBD2 matches at 14 bases. The starting material was CD4+ T cells from peripheral blood mononuclear cells, obtained before pregnancy. CDR3 sequence reads: CASSRGLAGVSTDTQYF. The CDR3 DNA follows: TGCGCCAGCAGCCGGGGACTAGCGGGAGTATCGACAGATACGCAGTATTTT.